This entry features one T cell receptor (beta chain) sequence. Its recognized antigen is unknown. Base qualities were left out, and no much larger clone turns up one base away. The data stem from a study of response to subunit inactivated influenza vaccine (dated by TCRdb to the late 2010s). About the study as a whole: Deep quantitative T cell receptor repertoire profiling was used in the study to track responses to a trivalent subunit inactivated influenza vaccine.

Libraries came from RT-PCR. The listed sequencing device is Illumina HiSeq 2500. TCRdb reworked the public reads: Q25 trimming with fastp, MiXCR clone assembly, productive beta chains retained. Rows are combined by CDR3 protein, so each entry shows the most common genes and DNA. The sample table holds roughly 460,000 distinct CDR3 sequences, of which approximately 11% were seen once. Clones ranked in the top ten supply approximately 12% of the sample. Broad study findings and their caveats: The authors suggested that each seasonal influenza vaccination may recruit only a limited number of new T cells.

Including the terminal cysteine and phenylalanine, the CDR3 comprises 16 residues. Just the 48-base CDR3 DNA is kept, in frame starting at base 1. Sequences MNHEY (CDR1) and SVGAGI (CDR2) are obtained from the germline V gene. V drops 3 bases and J drops 0 bases, leaving 15 bases in between. According to the study, the label for this sample's time point signals: 40 to 45 days after influenza vaccine administration. The chain uses TRBV6-5 and TRBJ2-7; too little of a D gene remains to name it. The sequences come from PBMCs from blood, collected more than 35 days after vaccination. The clonotype originates from a man aged 45 to 65 who received an inactivated influenza vaccine. Donor details come from another sample of the same person, matched by shared clones. The CDR3: CASSYSRRVDSYEQYF. Here is the DNA: TGTGCCAGCAGTTATAGCAGACGGGTAGACTCCTACGAGCAGTACTTC.